These 10 T cell receptor beta chains came from one sample sequenced in a study of Ad26.COV2.S vaccination and SARS-CoV-2 variants. Treatment in this sample: about 20 received Ad26.COV2.S at low or high dose, single or two shots; several received placebo; per-sample allocation not given. Specimen acquisition occurred on day 63 following the initial vaccine or placebo injection. Profiling relied on immunoSEQ multiplex PCR, and the TCRdb table lists in-frame clones only, not all of them. The sample shows about 680,000 clones, roughly 90% of them seen only once. The starting material was peripheral blood, obtained in a trial of Ad26.COV2.S vaccine versus placebo. These receptors came from a person aged 18-65 years who received the Ad26.COV2.S COVID-19 vaccine or a placebo.

J is TRBJ2-1 and V is TRBV19; D is possibly TRBD2 (5 bases). V was shortened by 11 bases and J by 3 bases, with 23 bases between the two germline ends. Looked up from germline, CDR1 is LNHDA and CDR2 is SQIVND (reference sequence). CDR3 length: 16 amino acids. CDR3: CASKRESGWSYNEQFF. The CDR3 DNA reads as TGTGCCTCCAAAAGGGAGTCGGGGTGGAGCTACAATGAGCAGTTCTTC.

V gene TRBV4-2 combines with J gene TRBJ2-7, with D maybe TRBD2 (6 bases). The V end was cut by 4 bases, the J end by 1 base, with 11 bases between. The CDR3 length is 14 residues. The V gene's germline CDR1 is LGHNA and CDR2 YNFKEQ. CDR3 DNA sequence: TGTGCCAGCAGCCTCTCGGGGGTATCCTACGAGCAGTACTTC. Translating gives CASSLSGVSYEQYF.

The CDR3 region has the DNA TGTGCCACCAGCAGAGATACAGGGGGTGGTGAAAAACTGTTTTTT. Translation gives CATSRDTGGGEKLFF. The chain links TRBV15 to TRBJ1-4; 8 bases fit TRBD1. Germline assignment: CDR1 LNHNV and CDR2 YYDKDF (reference sequence). J was trimmed by 7 bases and V by 0 bases; bases with no gene match: 4. This CDR3 has 15 amino acids.

The gene calls are TRBV6-1 and TRBJ1-1; no firm D call. This CDR3 is built from 13 residues. The ends were cut back, 2 bases at V and 3 bases at J, with 7 bases in the middle. Germline V CDR1 and CDR2: MNHNS, SASEGT. Written as DNA, the CDR3 is TGTGCCAGCAGTGAACCCTCGTACACTGAAGCTTTCTTT. Encoded protein: CASSEPSYTEAFF.

The genes are TRBV7-9 and TRBJ1-6, with TRBD1 as a possible D gene (6 bases). Germline CDR1 is SEHNR and CDR2 is FQNEAQ (reference sequence). V lost 6 bases and J 5 bases, leaving 20 bases between the germline ends. The CDR3 contains 17 residues. The CDR3 sequence: CASSPGRGGYDNSPLHF. The CDR3, as DNA: TGTGCCAGCAGTCCGGGGAGGGGGGGCTACGATAATTCACCCCTCCACTTT.

The chain uses TRBV12-3 or TRBV12-4 and TRBJ2-7, with D hard to call. Trimming took 1 base from V and 6 from J, leaving 7 bases between them. The CDR3 spans 12 residues. DNA for the CDR3: TGTGCCAGCAGTTTAGGGCAGAGCGAGCAGTACTTC. Encoded protein: CASSLGQSEQYF.

The genes are TRBV9 and TRBJ2-7, with 7 nucleotides matching TRBD1. V lost 0 bases, J lost 2 bases, and 11 bases stayed unmatched. This CDR3 spans 17 amino acids. Germline CDR1 is SGDLS and CDR2 is YYNGEE. The CDR3 spells CASSVGPQTGSTYEQYF. The CDR3 DNA is TGTGCCAGCAGCGTAGGCCCCCAGACAGGGTCGACCTACGAGCAGTACTTC.

The CDR3 reads CASSPTEGQGYEKLFF. CDR3 bases: TGTGCCAGCAGCCCGACTGAGGGACAGGGTTATGAAAAACTGTTTTTT. This sequence joins TRBV4-2 and TRBJ1-4; 9 bases fit TRBD1. The junction had 9 bases not matched to a gene; V was cut back by 4 bases and J by 6 bases. The CDR3 consists of 16 residues. Germline V gene data show CDR1 as LGHNA and CDR2 as YNFKEQ.

V usage is TRBV5-4 and J usage is TRBJ1-6, with 12 bases identical to TRBD1. After removal of 4 bases from V and 0 bases from J, the junction contained 2 bases not matched to a gene. The CDR3 has 17 residues. The germline V gene has CDR1 SGHNT and CDR2 YYREEE (reference sequence). The CDR3 region has the DNA TGTGCCAGCAGCCCGGGACAGGGGGCCTCCTATAATTCACCCCTCCACTTT. Protein product: CASSPGQGASYNSPLHF. Complete variable domain (other parts from reference TRBV5-4 and TRBJ1-6): ETGVTQSPTHLIKTRGQQVTLRCSSQSGHNTVSWYQQALGQGPQFIFQYYREEENGRGNFPPRFSGLQFPNYSSELNVNALELDDSALYLCASSPGQGASYNSPLHFGNGTRLTVT.

This chain links TRBV4-1 with TRBJ2-7; 9 bases agree with TRBD2. CDR1 and CDR2 from the germline V gene are MGHRA and YSYEKL. V gave up 10 bases and J gave up 0 bases; unmatched junction bases: 25. This CDR3 contains 20 residues. CDR3 DNA: TGCGCCACCGAAGACTCCCTAGATATAGCGGGGGATCAGCTCTCCTACGAGCAGTACTTC. Translation gives CATEDSLDIAGDQLSYEQYF.